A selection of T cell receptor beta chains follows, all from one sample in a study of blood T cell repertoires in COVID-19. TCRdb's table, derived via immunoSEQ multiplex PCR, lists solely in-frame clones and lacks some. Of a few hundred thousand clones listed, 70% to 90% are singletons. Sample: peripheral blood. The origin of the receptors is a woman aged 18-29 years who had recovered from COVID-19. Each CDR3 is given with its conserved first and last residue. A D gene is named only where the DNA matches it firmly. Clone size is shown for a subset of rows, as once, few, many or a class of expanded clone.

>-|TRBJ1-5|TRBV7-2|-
TGTGCCAGCAGCTCTCTTAGCAGCGCCAATCAGCCCCAGCATTTT
CASSSLSSANQPQHF
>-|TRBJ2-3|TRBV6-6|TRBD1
TGTGCCAGCCTCGGACAGGGCCCCGATACGCAGTATTTT
CASLGQGPDTQYF
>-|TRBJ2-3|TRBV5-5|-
TGTGCCAGCAGCCGAAGCGCCAAGATGGGAGATACGCAGTATTTT
CASSRSAKMGDTQYF
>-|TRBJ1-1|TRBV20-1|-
TGCAGTGCTGAGCGAATGGAAGCTTTCTTT
CSAERMEAFF
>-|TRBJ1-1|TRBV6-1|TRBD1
TGTGCCAGCAGTGAATCTGATACGGGCAGGGGGCGCCGCACTGAAGCTTTCTTT
CASSESDTGRGRRTEAFF
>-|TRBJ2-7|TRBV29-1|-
TGCAGCGTTGTCGGAGTACCCCCTTTCGAGCAGTACTTC
CSVVGVPPFEQYF
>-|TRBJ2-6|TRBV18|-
TGTGCCAGCTCCCCCATTAGCTACTCTGGGGCCAACGTCCTGACTTTC
CASSPISYSGANVLTF
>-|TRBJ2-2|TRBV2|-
TGTGCCAGCAACAGGGACTACATCACCGGGGAGCTGTTTTTT
CASNRDYITGELFF
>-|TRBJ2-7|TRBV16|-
TGTGCCAGCAGCCAATCGAGAGGGACATCAACCTACGAGCAGTACTTC
CASSQSRGTSTYEQYF
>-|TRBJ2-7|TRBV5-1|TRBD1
TGCGCCAGCAGGAGGACGACAGGGAGCTCCTACGAGCAGTACTTC
CASRRTTGSSYEQYF
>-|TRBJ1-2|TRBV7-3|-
TGTGCCAGCAGCCCAGGGCGGGAGCCTAACTATGGCTACACCTTC
CASSPGREPNYGYTF
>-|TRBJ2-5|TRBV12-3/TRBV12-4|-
TGTGCCAGCAGTTTCAAAGAGACCCAGTACTTC
CASSFKETQYF
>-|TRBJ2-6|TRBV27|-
TGTGCCAGAACGAGGACTGGGGCCAACGTCCTGACTTTC
CARTRTGANVLTF
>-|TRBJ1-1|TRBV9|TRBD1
TGTGCCAGCAAGGGCAGGGACAGAACTGAAGCTTTCTTT
CASKGRDRTEAFF
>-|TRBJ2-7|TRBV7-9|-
TGTGCCAGCAGCTTATCCCACTTCTCCGAGCAGTACTTC
CASSLSHFSEQYF
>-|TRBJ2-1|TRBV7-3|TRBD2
TGTGCCAGCAGCTTAACCCTTAGTAGCGGGAACAATGAGCAGTTCTTC
CASSLTLSSGNNEQFF
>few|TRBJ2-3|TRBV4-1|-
TGCGCCAGCAGCCCCGTAGCGTCAGATACGCAGTATTTT
CASSPVASDTQYF
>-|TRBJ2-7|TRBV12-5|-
TGTGCTAGTGGTTTAGGGAGAGGCTACGAGCAGTACTTC
CASGLGRGYEQYF
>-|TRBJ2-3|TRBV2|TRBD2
TGTGCCAGCAGTGTAGCGGGAGGAACAGATACGCAGTATTTT
CASSVAGGTDTQYF
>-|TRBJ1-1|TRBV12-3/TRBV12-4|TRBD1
TGTGCCAGCAGCCAGACAGGGGTCTCTTTCTTT
CASSQTGVSFF
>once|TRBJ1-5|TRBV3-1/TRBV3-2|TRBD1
TGTGCCAGCAGCCAATCCGGGACAGGGGGAAATCAGCCCCAGCATTTT
CASSQSGTGGNQPQHF
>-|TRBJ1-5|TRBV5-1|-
TGCGCCAGCAGCTTGGAAGGGGGAATTCAGCCCCAGCATTTT
CASSLEGGIQPQHF
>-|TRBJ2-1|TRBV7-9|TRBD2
TGTGCCAGCAGCCCAGCGGGACCCCCTTTAGAGCAGTTCTTC
CASSPAGPPLEQFF
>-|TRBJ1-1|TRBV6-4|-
TGTGCCAGCAGTGACAGGACAGCCAACACTGAAGCTTTCTTT
CASSDRTANTEAFF
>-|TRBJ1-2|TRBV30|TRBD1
TGTGCCTGGAGTACAGGGGTTAACTATGGCTACACCTTC
CAWSTGVNYGYTF
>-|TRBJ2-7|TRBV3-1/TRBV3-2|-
TGTGCCAGCAGATCAGGGGTCTCCTACGAGCAGTACTTC
CASRSGVSYEQYF
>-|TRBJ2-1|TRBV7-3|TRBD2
TGTGCCAGCAGCTCGGCTAGCGGGAGGGGTGAGCAGTTCTTC
CASSSASGRGEQFF
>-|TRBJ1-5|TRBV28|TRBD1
TGTGCCAGCAGTTTTTATCGACAGGGGCCCCAGCCCCAGCATTTT
CASSFYRQGPQPQHF
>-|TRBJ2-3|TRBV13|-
TGTGCCAGCAGCCAAGGACTCGAAGATACGCAGTATTTT
CASSQGLEDTQYF
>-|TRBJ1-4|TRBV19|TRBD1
TGTGCCAGTAGTTCTCGGGACAGACTTAATGAAAAACTGTTTTTT
CASSSRDRLNEKLFF
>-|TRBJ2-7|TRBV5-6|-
TGTGCCAGCAGTAAGGTGGGCAGGCTTCGAATCGAGCAGTACTTC
CASSKVGRLRIEQYF
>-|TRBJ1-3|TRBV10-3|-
TGTGCCATCAGTGAGACCGGGGTTGGAAACACCATATATTTT
CAISETGVGNTIYF
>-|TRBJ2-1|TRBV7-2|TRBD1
TGTGCCAGCAGAAACAGGGGGGTCAATGAGCAGTTCTTC
CASRNRGVNEQFF
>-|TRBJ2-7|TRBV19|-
TGTGCCAGTAGTATGTTTCAGGGGAATTACGAGCAGTACTTC
CASSMFQGNYEQYF
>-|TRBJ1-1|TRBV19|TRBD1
TGTGCCAGTAGCACAAGACAGGGAGCCACTGAAGCTTTCTTT
CASSTRQGATEAFF
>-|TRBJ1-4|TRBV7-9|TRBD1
TGTGCCAGCAGCTTGGGAACAGGGGGGGATGAAAAACTGTTTTTT
CASSLGTGGDEKLFF
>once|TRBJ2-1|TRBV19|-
TGTGCCAGTAGTATAGGGCCTGAGCAGTTCTTC
CASSIGPEQFF
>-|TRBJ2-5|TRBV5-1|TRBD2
TGCGCCAGCAGCTTGACTAGCGGGAGAGAGACCCAGTACTTC
CASSLTSGRETQYF
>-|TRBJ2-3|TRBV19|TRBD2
TGTGCCAGTAGTACCCCCGGGGGGATGCAGTATTTT
CASSTPGGMQYF
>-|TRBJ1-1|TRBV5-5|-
TGTGCCAGCAGCTTGCTGCCGGGACAACTCACTGAAGCTTTCTTT
CASSLLPGQLTEAFF
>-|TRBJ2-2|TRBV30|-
TGTGCCTGGAGTGATTGGGCAGGGACCGGGGAGCTGTTTTTT
CAWSDWAGTGELFF
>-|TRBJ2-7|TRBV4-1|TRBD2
TGCGCCAGCAGCCAAGGAGTTGCGGGAGGGGTCGACGAGCAGTACTTC
CASSQGVAGGVDEQYF
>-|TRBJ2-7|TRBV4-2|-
TGTGCCAGCAGCCAAGATCAGGAGGCATCATACGAGCAGTACTTC
CASSQDQEASYEQYF
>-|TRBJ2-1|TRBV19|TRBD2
TGTGCCAGTAGTATAGGGGACCCGGGACTAGCGGGAGTTTATGATGAGCAGTTCTTC
CASSIGDPGLAGVYDEQFF
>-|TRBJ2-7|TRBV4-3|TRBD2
TGCGCCAGCAGCCAAGGACTAGCGGGAGGGTCCTACGAGCAGTACTTC
CASSQGLAGGSYEQYF
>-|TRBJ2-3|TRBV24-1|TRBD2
TGTGCCACTCAGACTAGCGCTGCAGATACGCAGTATTTT
CATQTSAADTQYF
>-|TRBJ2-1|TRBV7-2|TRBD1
TGTGCCAGCAGCCCTCAGACAGGGACCTACAATGAGCAGTTCTTC
CASSPQTGTYNEQFF
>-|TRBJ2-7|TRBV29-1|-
TGCAGCGTAACCCGGGTGGGGCACAACTCCTACGAGCAGTACTTC
CSVTRVGHNSYEQYF
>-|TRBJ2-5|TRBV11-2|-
TGTGCCAGCAGCTTCGGAGAGACCCAGTACTTC
CASSFGETQYF
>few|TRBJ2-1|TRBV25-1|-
TGTGCCAGCAGTGAATTTAAGGGGAGGAGCTCCTACAATGAGCAGTTCTTC
CASSEFKGRSSYNEQFF
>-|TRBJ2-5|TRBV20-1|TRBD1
TGCAGTGCTGGACAGGCGATGACCCAGTACTTC
CSAGQAMTQYF
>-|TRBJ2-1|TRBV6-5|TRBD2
TGTGCCAGCAGCACTGGGGCTAGCGGGATCCGTGAGCAGTTCTTC
CASSTGASGIREQFF
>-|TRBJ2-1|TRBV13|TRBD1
TGTGCCAGCAGCCCAAAGGGGGCCGGCAATGAGCAGTTCTTC
CASSPKGAGNEQFF
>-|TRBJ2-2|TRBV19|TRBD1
TGTGCCAGTAGTAGTCCGGGACAGGGGGCGATCGGGGAGCTGTTTTTT
CASSSPGQGAIGELFF
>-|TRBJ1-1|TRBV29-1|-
TGCAGCGTGGGGGGACGGATGAACACTGAAGCTTTCTTT
CSVGGRMNTEAFF
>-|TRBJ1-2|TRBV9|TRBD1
TGTGCCAGCAGCGCCTCCGACAGGGGTGGCTACACCTTC
CASSASDRGGYTF
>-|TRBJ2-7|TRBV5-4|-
TGTGCCAGCAGCGAGTCGGGTGGATTGTACGAGCAGTACTTC
CASSESGGLYEQYF
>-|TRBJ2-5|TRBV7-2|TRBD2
TGTGCCAGCAGCTGGACTAGCGGGGAGACCCAGTACTTC
CASSWTSGETQYF